Listed here are 17 T cell receptor beta chains from one sample, sequenced in a study of T cells after yellow fever vaccination. In TCRdb, the 5' RACE reads were re-called with MiXCR into one record per CDR3 protein. The sample yields 300,000 to 400,000 distinct CDR3 sequences, about an eighth seen once. Sequenced here: CD4+ T cells sorted from PBMCs, sampled 15 days after the yellow fever booster vaccination. Receptors were obtained from a man between 18 and 35 years old who received the YFV17D yellow fever vaccine.

The table lists this clonotype with a few counts. The chain recombines TRBV28 with TRBJ2-3, with 8 nucleotides matching TRBD1. The CDR3 covers 15 residues. V shed 6 bases, J shed 0 bases, and the junction held 5 bases outside the gene matches. Looked up from germline, CDR1 is MDHEN and CDR2 is SYDVKM. This CDR3 reads CASSPGTGSTDTQYF. For the CDR3, the DNA is TGTGCCAGCAGCCCCGGGACAGGTAGCACAGATACGCAGTATTTT.

The V and J genes are TRBV14 and TRBJ2-4; a possible D gene is TRBD1 (5 bases). CDR3 size: 20 residues. Per the germline V gene, CDR1 is SGHDN and CDR2 is FVKESK. V dropped 0 bases and J dropped 0 bases, with 21 bases sitting between them. The CDR3 region is CASSQDHQKWGALAKNIQYF. CDR3 sequence (DNA): TGTGCCAGCAGCCAAGATCATCAAAAGTGGGGCGCATTAGCCAAAAACATTCAGTACTTC.

This clonotype was seen more than once but under ten times. The V call is TRBV3-1, the J call TRBJ2-7, with D perhaps TRBD1 or TRBD2 (5 bases each). Germline CDR1 LGHDT, CDR2 YNNKEL (reference sequence). The V end lost 4 bases, the J end lost 4 bases, and 11 bases lay between the germline ends. This CDR3 spans 13 amino acids. In DNA, the CDR3 is TGTGCCAGCAGCCGGATGGGGGAGTACGAGCAGTACTTC. Translation gives CASSRMGEYEQYF.

The V and J genes are TRBV6-2 or TRBV6-3 and TRBJ2-5, with TRBD2 matching over 11 bases. The germline V gene has CDR1 MNHEY and CDR2 SVGEGT. J was trimmed by 4 bases and V by 2 bases; bases with no gene match: 3. This CDR3 comprises 15 residues. CDR3: CASSYTTSGGETQYF. In DNA form, the CDR3 reads TGTGCCAGCAGTTACACAACTAGCGGGGGAGAGACCCAGTACTTC.

This clonotype was recorded a few times. V gene TRBV7-2 combines with J gene TRBJ2-3; possibly TRBD1 or TRBD2 for D (7 bases each). Germline V gives CDR1 SGHTA, CDR2 FQGNSA. The V and J ends lost 3 bases and 3 bases respectively, with 19 bases between them. CDR3 length: 17 residues. The CDR3: CASSFQGGGEWTDTQYF. The CDR3 DNA reads TGTGCCAGCAGCTTCCAGGGGGGAGGGGAATGGACAGATACGCAGTATTTT.

This clonotype was seen a few times. V and J are TRBV12-3 or TRBV12-4 and TRBJ2-2; 7 bases map to TRBD1. CDR3 size: 16 residues. Trimming took 6 bases from V and 6 from J; bases not matched to a gene: 13. The CDR3 nucleotides read TGTGCCAGCAGGGGAAGGGGACAGCGATCGGCCGGGGAGCTGTTTTTT. Protein: CASRGRGQRSAGELFF.

J is TRBJ2-3 and V is TRBV5-6; unclear D gene. The germline V gene has CDR1 SGHDT and CDR2 YYEEEE. The germline V and J ends were trimmed by 0 bases and 5 bases, with 7 bases remaining between them. The CDR3 is made up of 13 amino acids. DNA of the CDR3: TGTGCCAGCAGCTTGGCAAGTAGAGATACGCAGTATTTT. It encodes CASSLASRDTQYF.

V usage is TRBV10-3 and J usage is TRBJ2-7, with 12 bases lining up with TRBD2. Germline trimming cut 2 bases from V and 3 bases from J; bases unmatched to any gene: 8. CDR3 length: 17 residues. Germline CDR1 reads ENHRY; CDR2 reads SYGVKD. The chain's CDR3 is CAISERRLAGAVYEQYV. CDR3 sequence (DNA): TGTGCCATCAGTGAGCGTCGACTAGCGGGGGCCGTCTACGAGCAGTACGTC.

The rearrangement links TRBV20-1 to TRBJ1-1; D gene unclear. This CDR3 is built from 12 residues. CDR1 and CDR2 (germline): DFQATT, SNEGSKA (reference sequence). Trimming pared 5 bases from V and 2 bases from J, leaving 9 bases between. Here the CDR3 DNA reads TGCAGTGCTCCCTCGAGAAACACTGAAGCTTTCTTT. Translation: CSAPSRNTEAFF.

The chain carries TRBV20-1 and TRBJ2-2, with 9 bases aligning to TRBD2. The length of the CDR3 is 16 residues. The germline V gene has CDR1 DFQATT and CDR2 SNEGSKA (reference sequence). Losses at the gene ends were 0 bases for V and 6 bases for J; bases not matched to a gene: 8. CDR3 in DNA: TGCAGTGCTAGAGATTTCCGCGGGGGGGCCGCCGGGGAGCTGTTTTTT. This encodes CSARDFRGGAAGELFF.

The chain carries TRBV10-2 and TRBJ2-1; the D gene is possibly TRBD1 (5 bases). The CDR3 consists of 19 residues. Trimming took off 1 base at V and 4 bases at J, with 23 bases between the two ends. Germline V gene data show CDR1 as WSHSY and CDR2 as SAAADI. The CDR3 reads CASSELPPTARTQYNEQFF. The CDR3 DNA reads as TGCGCCAGCAGTGAGTTACCGCCGACAGCCCGAACACAATACAATGAGCAGTTCTTC.

The chain carries TRBV9 and TRBJ2-1, with D perhaps TRBD1 (7 bases). Trimming stripped 2 bases from V and 6 bases from J, with 12 bases between. Germline loops: CDR1 SGDLS, CDR2 YYNGEE. This CDR3 region has 14 residues. CDR3 sequence: CASSVEGARNEQFF. The CDR3 nucleotides read TGTGCCAGCAGCGTGGAGGGGGCTCGCAATGAGCAGTTCTTC.

The chain combines TRBV10-3 with TRBJ1-1; no definite D call. Germline V lookup: CDR1 ENHRY, CDR2 SYGVKD. The CDR3 consists of 13 residues. The ends were cut back, 8 bases at V and 0 bases at J, with 10 bases in the middle. CDR3 nucleotide sequence: TGTGCCATCTCTATGCGATTGAACACTGAAGCTTTCTTT. Encoded protein: CAISMRLNTEAFF.

V is TRBV5-5 and J is TRBJ1-2, with D tentatively TRBD1 (5 bases). CDR1 is SGHKS, CDR2 YYEKEE, per germline (reference sequence). V was clipped by 7 bases and J by 4 bases, with 23 bases between them. CDR3 length: 16 residues. The CDR3 sequence: CASAPPRARTLYGYTF. The CDR3 bases are TGTGCCAGCGCCCCTCCCCGTGCGCGGACACTCTATGGCTACACCTTC.

This clonotype was detected ten times or more. The rearrangement joins TRBV7-9 to TRBJ1-2, with 8 nucleotides matching TRBD1. The germline V gene has CDR1 SEHNR and CDR2 FQNEAQ (reference sequence). V trimming: 8 bases; J trimming: 4 bases; junction bases outside the gene matches: 3. The CDR3 is 12 residues long. The CDR3 DNA follows: TGTGCCAGCGCAGGGGGCAGCTATGGCTACACCTTC. Amino acids: CASAGGSYGYTF.

This clonotype was recorded many times. The gene calls are TRBV24-1 and TRBJ2-5; TRBD2 agrees at 7 bases. V was pared by 5 bases and J by 5 bases, with 13 bases of the junction left unmatched. The CDR3 sequence is 16 residues long. Germline CDR1 reads KGHDR; CDR2 reads SFDVKD. The CDR3 here is CATSAPESGDVETQYF. In DNA form, the CDR3 reads TGTGCCACCAGTGCCCCGGAGAGCGGGGACGTGGAGACCCAGTACTTC.

The chain couples TRBV5-1 to TRBJ1-1, with 7 positions matching TRBD1. The V and J ends lost 0 bases and 1 base, in that order; junction bases with no gene match: 9. Germline loops: CDR1 SGHRS, CDR2 YFSETQ. This CDR3 region has 17 residues. CDR3 DNA: TGCGCCAGCAGCTTGGCCCCATTACAGGGGTGGAACACTGAAGCTTTCTTT. It specifies CASSLAPLQGWNTEAFF.